This T cell receptor (beta chain) was documented in a study of shared clonotypes between healthy human individuals. Unsorted samples drew genomic DNA from 85 million to 90 million PBMCs. An assay was performed, and its level was deep. Every unsorted PBMC PCR replicate was loaded with around 0.3 ug DNA, approximately 30,000 T cell genomes. Per the original data handling: Filtering differed since immunoSEQ provided only junctions, with no quality scores. Sequencing was performed with immunoSEQ multiplex PCR; in TCRdb, only in-frame clones are kept and a portion is missing. Clone size and the V and J calls come from that table; the DNA yielded D and trimming. The sample lists about half a million clones, approximately 80% occurring once. The ends were cut back, 6 bases at V and 13 bases at J, with 13 bases in the middle. Germline assignment: CDR1 SNHLY and CDR2 FYNNEI. This CDR3 contains 12 residues. In its sample, this clone was seen a few times.

This rearrangement joins TRBV2 to TRBJ1-6; no clear D gene. Sequenced sample: PBMCs. The receptor was derived from a woman in her 40s in good health. Some clones in this sample may be carry-over from other donors' samples. In DNA form, the CDR3 reads TGTGCCAGCAGCCCCAATTGGTGGCCCCTCCACTTT. This translates into CASSPNWWPLHF.